The 27 T cell receptor beta chains below were found in one sample sequenced in a study of blood T cell repertoires in COVID-19. The assay was immunoSEQ multiplex PCR, and TCRdb's table has in-frame clones only and misses some. The repertoire includes some 270,000 clones, over 70% of them detected once, and around 3.2% sits in the top ten. Material: PBMCs or T cells enriched from blood (not recorded which). The receptors stem from a middle-aged woman who had been exposed to COVID-19.

V and J are TRBV6-5 and TRBJ2-6; tentatively, D is TRBD1 (6 bases). The V gene's germline CDR1 is MNHEY and CDR2 SVGAGI. V was cut by 0 bases and J by 0 bases, with 6 bases left in between. CDR3 length: 16 amino acids. The CDR3 nucleotides are TGTGCCAGCAGTTACTCAGGGGGCTCTGGGGCCAACGTCCTGACTTTC. This encodes CASSYSGGSGANVLTF.

The chain links TRBV18 to TRBJ2-1; tentative D call: TRBD2 (5 bases). CDR3 length: 14 residues. Per the germline V gene, CDR1 is KGHSH and CDR2 is LQKENI. The V and J ends lost 0 bases and 8 bases respectively, with 11 bases between them. CDR3 DNA: TGTGCCAGCTCACCACCGGACTTCCAAGATGAGCAGTTCTTC. Encoded protein: CASSPPDFQDEQFF.

The chain is built from TRBV11-3 and TRBJ2-1; 12 nucleotides line up with TRBD2. Per the germline V gene, CDR1 is SGHNT and CDR2 is YENEEA. The CDR3 extends over 19 amino acids. With 5 bases clipped from V and 0 bases from J, the junction kept 11 bases outside the gene matches. DNA for the CDR3: TGTGCCAGCAGCCACAGCGAGCTAGCGGGAGGGATCTCCTACAATGAGCAGTTCTTC. Its protein product is CASSHSELAGGISYNEQFF.

The genes are TRBV3-1 (or the pseudogene TRBV3-2) and TRBJ2-4; D is ambiguous. The CDR3 runs 13 residues. Trimming left V 4 bases short and J 6 bases short, with 10 bases between. Germline CDR1 LGHDT, CDR2 YNNKEL (reference sequence). CDR3 sequence: CASSPALLNIQYF. In nucleotides, the CDR3 is TGTGCCAGCAGCCCCGCGCTTTTAAACATTCAGTACTTC.

V and J are TRBV28 and TRBJ2-3; a possible D gene is TRBD2 (5 bases). The CDR3 consists of 19 residues. The V gene's germline CDR1 is MDHEN and CDR2 SYDVKM. Trimming removed 7 bases at V and 0 bases at J, with 26 bases between. CDR3 loop: CASMGMDATRGFSTDTQYF. The CDR3 nucleotides are TGTGCCAGCATGGGTATGGACGCGACTCGAGGGTTTAGCACAGATACGCAGTATTTT. The whole variable domain, remainder taken from reference TRBV28 and TRBJ2-3, is DVKVTQSSRYLVKRTGEKVFLECVQDMDHENMFWYRQDPGLGLRLIYFSYDVKMKEKGDIPEGYSVSREKKERFSLILESASTNQTSMYLCASMGMDATRGFSTDTQYFGPGTRLTVL.

This clone appeared a single time. The rearrangement uses TRBV12-3 or TRBV12-4 and TRBJ1-1; no definite D call. The CDR3 runs 12 residues. Trimming pared 5 bases from V and 4 bases from J, leaving 8 bases between. This chain's CDR3 is CASSPQVTEAFF. CDR3 coding DNA: TGTGCCAGCAGTCCCCAGGTCACTGAAGCTTTCTTT.

This rearrangement joins TRBV10-3 to TRBJ1-2, with 10 bases fitting TRBD1. The CDR3 length is 17 residues. J was trimmed by 5 bases and V by 0 bases; bases with no gene match: 9. Germline V gene data show CDR1 as ENHRY and CDR2 as SYGVKD. CDR3 bases: TGTGCCATCAGTGAGTCGAACCGGACAGGGGGAGGGTATGGCTACACCTTC. Translated, it gives CAISESNRTGGGYGYTF.

This clone has only one observation. The V gene is TRBV14, the J gene TRBJ1-2, with TRBD1 as a possible D gene (6 bases). Germline lookup yields CDR1 SGHDN and CDR2 FVKESK. This CDR3 region has 14 residues. Deletions cut 0 bases from V and 8 bases from J, with 13 bases between. DNA of the CDR3: TGTGCCAGCAGCCAAGATAGGGGGGGAGGCGGCTACACCTTC. Protein sequence: CASSQDRGGGGYTF. The entire variable domain, with the rest obtained from reference TRBV14 and TRBJ1-2, is as follows: EAGVTQFPSHSVIEKGQTVTLRCDPISGHDNLYWYRRVMGKEIKFLLHFVKESKQDESGMPNNRFLAERTGGTYSTLKVQPAELEDSGVYFCASSQDRGGGGYTFGSGTRLTVV.

The chain's CDR3 is CASSLWGRANYGYTF. The CDR3, as DNA: TGTGCCAGCAGTTTATGGGGGCGAGCTAACTATGGCTACACCTTC. This chain connects TRBV28 to TRBJ1-2; tentatively, D is TRBD1 (5 bases). Trimming removed 0 bases at V and 0 bases at J, with 8 bases between. This CDR3 is built from 15 residues. From germline, CDR1 is MDHEN and CDR2 SYDVKM.

CDR3 sequence: CASSPGQGLRGQFF. In DNA, the CDR3 is TGTGCCAGCTCCCCGGGACAGGGACTTAGAGGGCAGTTCTTC. The rearrangement uses TRBV3-1 (or the pseudogene TRBV3-2) and TRBJ2-1; 9 positions match TRBD1. CDR1 and CDR2 (germline): LGHDT, YNNKEL (reference sequence). The CDR3 totals 14 residues. After removal of 8 bases from V and 12 bases from J, the junction contained 14 bases not matched to a gene.

The chain recombines TRBV3-1 (or the pseudogene TRBV3-2) with TRBJ2-1, with D possibly TRBD2 on 6 matching bases. V gave up 1 base and J gave up 15 bases, with 16 bases separating them. CDR1 and CDR2 (germline): LGHDT, YNNKEL (reference sequence). This CDR3 comprises 13 residues. For the CDR3, the DNA is TGTGCCAGCAGCCAAGTTTCCCGGGGGACTTTGTTCTTC. Protein product: CASSQVSRGTLFF.

The rearrangement uses TRBV4-3 and TRBJ2-1; 7 positions match TRBD2. J gave up 1 base and V 0 bases, and 6 bases lay outside the gene matches. Germline V CDR1 and CDR2: LGHNA, YSLEER. CDR3 length: 17 amino acids. CDR3 protein: CASSQENWGLSYNEQFF. CDR3 nucleotides: TGCGCCAGCAGCCAAGAAAATTGGGGACTATCCTACAATGAGCAGTTCTTC.

CDR3 coding DNA: TGTGCCAGTAGGGGACATGGCATAAGAAACAATGAGCAGTTCTTC. Translated: CASRGHGIRNNEQFF. The V and J genes are TRBV19 and TRBJ2-1; TRBD1 is a possible D gene (6 bases). The CDR3 extends over 15 amino acids. CDR1 and CDR2 from the germline V gene are LNHDA and SQIVND (reference sequence). Trimming cost V 6 bases and J 5 bases, with 17 bases left between them.

The genes are TRBV12-5 and TRBJ2-1, with 11 bases that match TRBD2. Germline V gene lookup returns CDR1 LGHNT and CDR2 FRNRAP. The CDR3 sequence is 16 residues long. The ends lost 6 bases at V and 3 bases at J; junction bases unmatched: 7. In DNA, the CDR3 is TGTGCTAGTGGCACCGGGACTAGCGGCTACTACAATGAGCAGTTCTTC. Amino acids: CASGTGTSGYYNEQFF.

The genes are TRBV3-1 (or the pseudogene TRBV3-2) and TRBJ1-5; 8 bases align to TRBD1. Per the germline V gene, CDR1 is LGHDT and CDR2 is YNNKEL (reference sequence). The J segment lost 5 bases and the V segment lost 4 bases, leaving 10 bases of the junction unmatched. The CDR3 totals 16 residues. CDR3: CASSPGPTGAHQPQHF. The CDR3 DNA follows: TGTGCCAGCAGCCCCGGTCCGACAGGGGCGCATCAGCCCCAGCATTTT.

The gene calls are TRBV7-2 and TRBJ1-6; the D gene is possibly TRBD1 (5 bases). The CDR3 is 18 amino acids. V was trimmed by 5 bases and J by 7 bases, leaving 24 bases between them. CDR1 and CDR2 from the germline V gene are SGHTA and FQGNSA. This CDR3 is CASSLRVDPRGLNSPLHF. In DNA form, the CDR3 reads TGTGCCAGCAGCCTACGCGTCGATCCCCGGGGGTTAAATTCACCCCTCCACTTT.

V is TRBV11-2 and J is TRBJ2-1; 13 bases align to TRBD2. The CDR3 spans 17 residues. Trimming took 1 base from V and 4 from J; bases not matched to a gene: 4. Germline V gene data show CDR1 as SGHAT and CDR2 as FQNNGV. CDR3 region: CASSLGATSGGYNEQFF. Written as DNA, the CDR3 is TGTGCCAGCAGCTTAGGCGCGACTAGCGGGGGGTACAATGAGCAGTTCTTC.

This clone was seen once. V gene TRBV19 combines with J gene TRBJ1-2, with D possibly matching TRBD1 (5 bases). Germline loops: CDR1 LNHDA, CDR2 SQIVND (reference sequence). The CDR3 extends over 14 amino acids. The V end lost 6 bases, the J end lost 6 bases, and 17 bases lay between the germline ends. CDR3 residues: CASRAGSLTDGYTF. In DNA form, the CDR3 reads TGTGCCAGTAGGGCAGGGTCCCTCACAGATGGCTACACCTTC.

This chain joins TRBV7-3 and TRBJ1-3; D not resolved. CDR3 length equals 16 residues. The germline V gene has CDR1 SGHTA and CDR2 FQGTGA. V was pared by 2 bases and J by 4 bases, with 15 bases between. The CDR3: CASSLHPGSGGNTIYF. Here the CDR3 DNA reads TGTGCCAGCAGCTTACATCCGGGCTCGGGGGGAAACACCATATATTTT.

The rearrangement links TRBV30 to TRBJ1-2, with D maybe TRBD1 (5 bases). The CDR3 consists of 14 residues. Trimming removed 0 bases at V and 8 bases at J, with 16 bases between. Germline V gene sequence: CDR1 GTSNPN, CDR2 SVGIG (reference sequence). The CDR3 reads CAWSVDSKSRGYTF. CDR3 DNA sequence: TGTGCCTGGAGTGTAGACAGCAAGAGTCGCGGCTACACCTTC.

V usage is TRBV27 and J usage is TRBJ2-2; 8 nucleotides line up with TRBD2. Germline loops: CDR1 MNHEY, CDR2 SMNVEV (reference sequence). This CDR3 spans 15 amino acids. After removal of 2 bases from V and 5 bases from J, the junction contained 4 bases not matched to a gene. The CDR3 region has the DNA TGTGCCAGCAGTTTAATAGCGGGATGGACCGGGGAGCTGTTTTTT. This sequence encodes CASSLIAGWTGELFF.

The V and J genes are TRBV11-1 and TRBJ1-6; D remains unclear. Germline V gene lookup returns CDR1 SGHAT and CDR2 FQDESV (reference sequence). Trimming pared 4 bases from V and 4 bases from J, leaving 8 bases between. The CDR3 covers 14 residues. The CDR3 loop reads CASSSSPYNSPLHF. The CDR3 region has the DNA TGTGCCAGCAGCTCGAGTCCTTATAATTCACCCCTCCACTTT. Full variable domain (missing parts from reference TRBV11-1 and TRBJ1-6): EAEVAQSPRYKITEKSQAVAFWCDPISGHATLYWYRQILGQGPELLVQFQDESVVDDSQLPKDRFSAERLKGVDSTLKIQPAELGDSAMYLCASSSSPYNSPLHFGNGTRLTVT.

This clone has more than one count but fewer than ten. The chain has TRBV24-1 and TRBJ1-2; D call uncertain. Germline values: CDR1 KGHDR, CDR2 SFDVKD. Between the trimmed V and J ends, which lost 10 bases and 0 bases, there was a span of 11 bases. The CDR3 runs to 13 residues. The CDR3, as DNA: TGTGCCACACGTGCCTCTACTAACTATGGCTACACCTTC. Its translation: CATRASTNYGYTF.

The chain joins TRBV10-3 to TRBJ1-2; 9 nucleotides align to TRBD1. After removal of 5 bases from V and 2 bases from J, the junction contained 3 bases not matched to a gene. This CDR3 comprises 14 residues. The germline V gene encodes CDR1 ENHRY and CDR2 SYGVKD. The CDR3 loop reads CAISRTGVNYGYTF. Written as DNA, the CDR3 is TGTGCCATCAGTCGGACAGGGGTAAACTATGGCTACACCTTC.

This chain joins TRBV6-5 and TRBJ2-7; TRBD2 matches 10 bases. This CDR3 comprises 15 residues. Germline V gives CDR1 MNHEY, CDR2 SVGAGI. The J segment lost 3 bases and the V segment lost 0 bases, leaving 2 bases of the junction unmatched. This chain's CDR3 is CASSYSSGGNYEQYF. DNA of the CDR3: TGTGCCAGCAGTTACTCTAGCGGGGGGAACTACGAGCAGTACTTC.

This sequence joins TRBV30 and TRBJ1-1; 7 bases line up with TRBD1. V was pared by 5 bases and J by 5 bases, with 11 bases of the junction left unmatched. Germline V gene lookup returns CDR1 GTSNPN and CDR2 SVGIG (reference sequence). The CDR3 spans 14 residues. The CDR3 DNA is TGTGCCTGGGCCGCTGACAGGGCGGAGACTGAAGCTTTCTTT. It encodes CAWAADRAETEAFF.

V is TRBV28 and J is TRBJ1-2; 10 nucleotides agree with TRBD1. The CDR3 has 15 residues. Trimming took 5 bases from V and 8 from J; bases not matched to a gene: 11. The germline V gene has CDR1 MDHEN and CDR2 SYDVKM. CDR3 nucleotide sequence: TGTGCCAGCAGTCAACAGACAGGGGGCGTAGTCGGCTACACCTTC. Its translation is CASSQQTGGVVGYTF.